The T cell receptor beta chain described here comes from a study of response to subunit inactivated influenza vaccine. This clonotype was detected many times. TCRdb re-called the RT-PCR reads with MiXCR, one entry per CDR3 protein. The sample yields about 780,000 distinct CDR3 sequences, approximately 17% seen once. There are 18 residues in the CDR3. CDR1 and CDR2 (germline): KGHSH, LQKENI. The V gene lost 1 base and the J gene lost 3 bases, with 18 bases spanning the gap. The sequencing used PBMCs from blood, collected 4 to 6 days after vaccination. The origin of this receptor is a man aged 50-59 years who received an inactivated influenza vaccine. V and J are TRBV18 and TRBJ2-2; the D gene is possibly TRBD2 (6 bases). Here the CDR3 DNA reads TGTGCCAGCTCACCACGTGCGCGCGGGATACGTGACACCGGGGAGCTGTTTTTT. Translating it yields CASSPRARGIRDTGELFF.